These T cell receptor beta chains were read from a single sample in a study of T cell responses to AZD1222 COVID-19 vaccine. TCRdb's copy holds only in-frame clones and misses some; the assay was immunoSEQ multiplex PCR. The data hold roughly 160,000 clones, with 91% observed a single time. The sample consisted of peripheral blood, taken on day 0 of AZD1222 vaccination. Receptors were obtained from an adult in good health. CDR3s include the opening cysteine and the closing phenylalanine or tryptophan. The order of the fields is clone size, J gene, D gene, V gene, CDR3 DNA, CDR3 protein. A D gene is named only where the DNA matches it firmly. Clone sizes are given selectively: once, few, many, or a class where the clone is expanded.

>-|TRBJ1-5|TRBD1|TRBV5-5
TGTGCCAGCAGCTTGGTAGCCTCACAGGGGCGTCAGCCCCAGCATTTT
CASSLVASQGRQPQHF
>-|TRBJ2-7|-|TRBV18
TGTGCCAGCTCACCAGACCTCGACCCCATCTACGAGCAGTACTTC
CASSPDLDPIYEQYF
>-|TRBJ1-1|-|TRBV2
TGTGCCAGCAGTGAAAGCAGGGGACCCTCACCCGGCTTT
CASSESRGPSPGF
>once|TRBJ1-5|-|TRBV19
TGTGCCAGTAGTATAAAGGGGGTGAGCAATCAGCCCCAGCATTTT
CASSIKGVSNQPQHF
>-|TRBJ2-7|TRBD1|TRBV14
TGTGCCAGCAGCCAAAACGAGGCGACCGGGACAGGTAACTCCTACGAGCAGTACTTC
CASSQNEATGTGNSYEQYF
>-|TRBJ1-5|-|TRBV28
TGTGCCAGCAGGGGGGGTCTCGATCAGCCCCAGCATTTT
CASRGGLDQPQHF
>-|TRBJ1-2|TRBD1|TRBV7-9
TGTGCCAGCAGCCCACCGGGACAGGGGGCGGAAGGCTACACCTTC
CASSPPGQGAEGYTF
>-|TRBJ1-1|-|TRBV7-2
TGTGCCAGCAGCCCCCCCAACAGCATGAACACTGAAGCTTTCTTT
CASSPPNSMNTEAFF
>-|TRBJ1-4|TRBD1|TRBV7-2
TGTGCCAGCAGCCCAGGGGGGGTCGTTGGTGAAAAACTGTTTTTT
CASSPGGVVGEKLFF
>-|TRBJ2-2|TRBD2|TRBV5-4
TGTGCCAGCAGCCTGGGACTAGCGGGGCTATCGGGCGGGGAGCTGTTTTTT
CASSLGLAGLSGGELFF
>-|TRBJ2-2|-|TRBV7-2
TGTGCCAGCAGCTTATTTATTGACAGGAACACCGGGGAGCTGTTTTTT
CASSLFIDRNTGELFF
>-|TRBJ2-7|-|TRBV28
TGTGCCAGCAGTTTCAGGGCCCGGAGAACCTACGAGCAGTACTTC
CASSFRARRTYEQYF
>-|TRBJ2-7|TRBD1|TRBV28
TGTGCCAGCACCCTGACAGGGGGCGCGGTCGACGAGCAGTACTTC
CASTLTGGAVDEQYF
>-|TRBJ1-1|TRBD1|TRBV5-1
TGCGCCAGCAAACTCAGGGGACAGGTTACGGTGGGCACTGAAGCTTTCTTT
CASKLRGQVTVGTEAFF
>-|TRBJ2-2|-|TRBV30
TGTGCCTGGAGTGTACCGGGGCAGGTCTCCGGGGAGCTGTTTTTT
CAWSVPGQVSGELFF
>-|TRBJ1-1|TRBD1|TRBV28
TGTGCCAGCCAGGGGGTTGGAGCTTTCTTT
CASQGVGAFF
>-|TRBJ1-1|-|TRBV7-2
TGTGCCAGCAGCTCCGTAGGGGCTTTCTTT
CASSSVGAFF
>-|TRBJ2-5|-|TRBV27
TGTGCCAGCAGTTATCAGGCCCGGGAGACCCAGTACTTC
CASSYQARETQYF
>-|TRBJ2-7|-|TRBV7-2
TGTGCCAGCAGCTTCTCTGGATCCTACGAGCAGTACTTC
CASSFSGSYEQYF
>-|TRBJ2-7|TRBD2|TRBV5-1
TGCGCCAGCAGCCCAGCGGGAGGGCCTAAGCAGTACTTC
CASSPAGGPKQYF
>-|TRBJ2-3|TRBD2|TRBV5-1
TGCGCCAGCAGCTTGGACGGGGGGGGCCCCGGACATACGCAGTATTTT
CASSLDGGGPGHTQYF
>few|TRBJ1-1|-|TRBV7-2
TGTGCCAGCAGCTTATTGGACGGCACTGAAGCTTTCTTT
CASSLLDGTEAFF
>few|TRBJ2-7|TRBD1|TRBV25-1
TGTGCCAGCAGTGATGGGGGGACAGGGGGCTACGAGCAGTACTTC
CASSDGGTGGYEQYF
>-|TRBJ1-2|-|TRBV6-5
TGTGCCAGCAGTTACAGGCAGGGCCTGGGTGGCTACACCTTC
CASSYRQGLGGYTF
>-|TRBJ1-5|-|TRBV28
TGTGCCAGCAGTTTAGCGGTTGCGGGAATGTATCAGCCCCAGCATTTT
CASSLAVAGMYQPQHF
>-|TRBJ1-1|-|TRBV27
TGTGCCAGCAGCTTGGGACAAGAGAACACTGAAGCTTTCTTT
CASSLGQENTEAFF
>-|TRBJ2-7|TRBD2|TRBV27
TGTGCCAGCAGTTTAGTTTCAGCGGGGCTCTACGAGCAGTACTTC
CASSLVSAGLYEQYF
>-|TRBJ2-7|-|TRBV6-2/TRBV6-3
TGTGCCAGCAGTTACTCGGGCCGCAACTACGAGCAGTACTTC
CASSYSGRNYEQYF
>-|TRBJ2-3|-|TRBV27
TGTGCCAGCAGTTTATCGTGGGCAGACTATACGCAGTATTTT
CASSLSWADYTQYF
>-|TRBJ1-1|TRBD1|TRBV5-1
TGCGCCAGCAGCACCGGACAGGGCTACACTGAAGCTTTCTTT
CASSTGQGYTEAFF
>-|TRBJ1-1|-|TRBV7-9
TGTGCCAGCAGCTTAGTTCCTAGCCTGAACACTGAAGCTTTCTTT
CASSLVPSLNTEAFF
>-|TRBJ1-2|-|TRBV4-1
TGCGCCAGCAGCCAAGACCCGGGTACTAACTATGGCTACACCTTC
CASSQDPGTNYGYTF
>-|TRBJ2-1|-|TRBV6-2/TRBV6-3
TGTGCCAGCAGTTACAGGCAGGGATTGGCCAATGAGCAGTTCTTC
CASSYRQGLANEQFF
>few|TRBJ1-1|-|TRBV20-1
TGCAGTGCTAGTGTTTCACGGGGGATGAACACTGAAGCTTTCTTT
CSASVSRGMNTEAFF
>-|TRBJ1-1|TRBD1|TRBV9
TGTGCCAGCAGCGTAGGGGGGGACAGTGAAGCTTTCTTT
CASSVGGDSEAFF